This T cell receptor (beta chain) comes out of a study of cytomegalovirus exposure and HLA in healthy donors. Whole-study results and caveats: In a later analysis, at a false discovery rate of 0.05, approximately 15,000 TCR beta sequences matched HLA alleles. Some TCR beta chains (approximately 180 of them) were listed as cytomegalovirus-associated. A later analysis reportedly found fewer N-insertions in an Asian-associated ancestry cluster than the roughly 670-donor mean.

60 Vbeta and 13 Jbeta primers were used in PCR. Original data processing: Later analysis identified roughly 82 million unique TCR beta chains, roughly 11 million shared. Assay used: immunoSEQ multiplex PCR; TCRdb lists only in-frame clones, some missing. Clone size and the V and J calls come from that table; the DNA yielded D and trimming. This table has hundreds of thousands of clones, more than 55% appearing once. The trim removed 4 bases at V and 2 bases at J, leaving 12 bases unmatched. The CDR3 runs to 17 residues. The germline V gene has CDR1 SGHRS and CDR2 YFSETQ. About this clone itself: Its antigen remains unidentified.

V and J are TRBV5-1 and TRBJ2-3, with 8 positions matching TRBD2. The source material was PBMCs. The sequence was obtained from a female donor in good health and CMV-seronegative. The CDR3 DNA reads TGCGCCAGCAGCCCGTCTTTGGCGGGAGGCCTCACAGATACGCAGTATTTT. This translates into CASSPSLAGGLTDTQYF. The full variable domain, completed using reference TRBV5-1 and TRBJ2-3, is KAGVTQTPRYLIKTRGQQVTLSCSPISGHRSVSWYQQTPGQGLQFLFEYFSETQRNKGNFPGRFSGRQFSNSRSEMNVSTLELGDSALYLCASSPSLAGGLTDTQYFGPGTRLTVL.